This TCR beta chain was sequenced for a study of blood T cell repertoires in COVID-19. Turning to the study itself: The samples span acute and convalescent COVID-19 from the United States, Italy and Spain.

V lost 0 bases and J lost 1, with 7 bases in between. The CDR3 is 13 residues long. Looked up from germline, CDR1 is GTSNPN and CDR2 is SVGIG (reference sequence). The assay was immunoSEQ multiplex PCR, and TCRdb's table has in-frame clones only and misses some. The data show under 85,000 clones, with approximately 90% seen just once and 10% to 15% held by the top ten. The sequence derives from a man between 70 and 80 years old with active or convalescent COVID-19. V usage is TRBV30 and J usage is TRBJ2-7, with D unclear. The sequenced sample was peripheral blood. This chain's CDR3 is CAWSVVESYEQYF. CDR3 nucleotide sequence: TGTGCCTGGAGTGTTGTAGAGTCCTACGAGCAGTACTTC.